This T cell receptor (beta chain) was found in a study of identical twins. Healthy Caucasian donors formed the entire cohort. Regarding the study as a whole: Analyses of zero insertions could be partly confounded by invariant MAIT and iNKT cells. A cross-sectional statistical analysis, not follow-up of the same donors, supported the conclusions.

Germline CDR1 reads SGHRS; CDR2 reads YFSETQ. Deletions cut 4 bases from V and 4 bases from J, with 14 bases between. The CDR3 is 15 amino acids. TCRdb called the 5' RACE reads again in MiXCR, with one record for every CDR3 protein. The table shows under 500,000 distinct CDR3 sequences, with roughly 13% occurring only once. As concerns this clonotype: What it binds is unknown.

These data were likewise used in another study, on yellow fever vaccine responses in identical twins. Per that study: Reported findings indicate that twins' vaccine T cell responses seemed partially convergent, partially personalized.

This sequence originates from a woman aged 18-30 years in good health. The chain carries TRBV5-1 and TRBJ1-4; D is unresolved. Material: CD4+ T cells sorted from blood. CDR3 amino acids: CASSPRTGGNEKLFF. CDR3 DNA: TGCGCCAGCAGCCCAAGGACGGGCGGTAATGAAAAACTGTTTTTT.